These 29 T cell receptor beta chains originate from one sample sequenced in a study of T cell responses to AZD1222 COVID-19 vaccine. Repertoires were generated with immunoSEQ multiplex PCR, while TCRdb's copy carries only in-frame clones and drops some. This sample has over 150,000 clones, with 90% found just once. Sequencing used peripheral blood, obtained on day 0 of AZD1222 vaccination. These receptors all stem from an adult in good health.

This chain uses TRBV5-8 with TRBJ2-5, with D possibly being TRBD2 (7 bases). CDR1 and CDR2 (germline): SGHTS, YDEGEE. CDR3 length equals 15 residues. The V end lost 5 bases, the J end lost 2 bases, and 16 bases lay between the germline ends. The CDR3 coding sequence is TGTGCCAGCAGGCGCGGGGGCCTTAGGCAAGAGACCCAGTACTTC. Protein sequence: CASRRGGLRQETQYF.

This chain connects TRBV14 to TRBJ2-5; D is tentatively TRBD1 or TRBD2 (6 bases each). This CDR3 contains 16 residues. In germline, CDR1 is SGHDN, CDR2 FVKESK. Between the trimmed V and J ends, which lost 1 base and 2 bases, there was a span of 14 bases. CDR3 nucleotide sequence: TGTGCCAGCAGCCAAGTGACGGGGGCTCATCAAGAGACCCAGTACTTC. Protein: CASSQVTGAHQETQYF.

V gene TRBV7-9 combines with J gene TRBJ2-7; D remains ambiguous. Germline-derived CDR1 and CDR2 are SEHNR and FQNEAQ (reference sequence). Trimming cost V 0 bases and J 1 base, with 7 bases left between them. CDR3 size: 14 residues. The CDR3 DNA sequence: TGTGCCAGCAGCTTAGCCCTCCCATCCTACGAGCAGTACTTC. This gives the protein CASSLALPSYEQYF.

The rearrangement uses TRBV9 and TRBJ1-1, with 9 bases lining up with TRBD1. Germline V lookup: CDR1 SGDLS, CDR2 YYNGEE. The J segment lost 5 bases and the V segment lost 3 bases, leaving 8 bases of the junction unmatched. The CDR3 consists of 15 residues. The CDR3 DNA sequence: TGTGCCAGCAGCGACGGACAGGGGCTGGGGACTGAAGCTTTCTTT. Amino acid sequence: CASSDGQGLGTEAFF.

V and J are TRBV11-1 and TRBJ1-4; 11 nucleotides line up with TRBD1. CDR3 length equals 15 residues. Looked up from germline, CDR1 is SGHAT and CDR2 is FQDESV (reference sequence). The ends lost 5 bases at V and 7 bases at J; junction bases unmatched: 6. As DNA, the CDR3 is TGTGCCAGCAGCGAAGGACAGGGGGCAGGTGAAAAACTGTTTTTT. This translates into CASSEGQGAGEKLFF.

Only one count was recorded for this clone. This chain links TRBV29-1 with TRBJ2-5; D is perhaps TRBD1 (6 bases). V shed 3 bases and J shed 4 bases, with 12 bases lying between them. CDR1 and CDR2 (germline): SQVTM, ANQGSEA. There are 13 residues in the CDR3. The CDR3 loop reads CSVELGAGETQYF. The DNA of the CDR3 is TGCAGCGTTGAGCTGGGGGCAGGAGAGACCCAGTACTTC.

The chain combines TRBV24-1 with TRBJ1-1, with D perhaps TRBD1 (5 bases). Trimming took off 4 bases at V and 1 base at J, with 24 bases between the two ends. The CDR3 totals 19 residues. The germline V gene encodes CDR1 KGHDR and CDR2 SFDVKD. DNA of the CDR3: TGTGCCACCAGTGACCGCGTGAGGGGCCTCCAAATGAGGAACACTGAAGCTTTCTTT. As protein: CATSDRVRGLQMRNTEAFF.

The CDR3 DNA follows: TGTGCCAGCAGCCTCGGGACAGGGGCGACCTACGAGCAGTACTTC. It specifies CASSLGTGATYEQYF. This rearrangement joins TRBV7-2 to TRBJ2-7, with TRBD1 identical over 10 bases. The CDR3 length is 15 residues. Germline CDR1 SGHTA, CDR2 FQGNSA. Trimming took 5 bases from V and 2 from J; bases not matched to a gene: 6.

The chain recombines TRBV19 with TRBJ2-7; 7 bases are a match to TRBD2. The CDR3 is made up of 12 amino acids. V lost 5 bases and J lost 6; bases outside the gene matches: 4. Germline-derived CDR1 and CDR2 are LNHDA and SQIVND (reference sequence). The CDR3 DNA reads as TGTGCCAGTAGTCCTAGGGAGGGCGAGCAGTACTTC. Protein sequence: CASSPREGEQYF.

V is TRBV5-1 and J is TRBJ2-7; TRBD1 might be the D (7 bases). Between the trimmed V and J ends, which lost 0 bases and 6 bases, there was a span of 10 bases. The CDR3 contains 13 residues. Per germline, CDR1 SGHRS and CDR2 YFSETQ. CDR3 bases: TGCGCCAGCAGCTTGGCTCAGGGGGGCGAGCAGTACTTC. Amino acids: CASSLAQGGEQYF.

Only a few counts were recorded for this clone. The chain uses TRBV14 and TRBJ1-2; D not certain. The CDR3 runs to 16 residues. The V end lost 4 bases, the J end lost 0 bases, and 15 bases lay between the germline ends. Per germline, CDR1 SGHDN and CDR2 FVKESK. CDR3 protein: CASSLRGGIPNYGYTF. CDR3 nucleotides: TGTGCCAGCAGCCTGAGAGGTGGGATACCTAACTATGGCTACACCTTC. The entire variable domain, with the rest obtained from reference TRBV14 and TRBJ1-2, is as follows: EAGVTQFPSHSVIEKGQTVTLRCDPISGHDNLYWYRRVMGKEIKFLLHFVKESKQDESGMPNNRFLAERTGGTYSTLKVQPAELEDSGVYFCASSLRGGIPNYGYTFGSGTRLTVV.

The chain has TRBV19 and TRBJ1-1; no definite D call. CDR3 length: 15 residues. V was shortened by 3 bases and J by 0 bases, with 11 bases between the two germline ends. The V gene's germline CDR1 is LNHDA and CDR2 SQIVND (reference sequence). For the CDR3, the DNA is TGTGCCAGTAGTATCTTCCCGGGTTTGAACACTGAAGCTTTCTTT. This translates into CASSIFPGLNTEAFF.

This sequence joins TRBV15 and TRBJ1-5; 7 bases are shared with TRBD1. This CDR3 spans 16 amino acids. Trimming cost V 3 bases and J 4 bases; bases outside gene matches: 9. Per germline, CDR1 LNHNV and CDR2 YYDKDF (reference sequence). CDR3 bases: TGTGCCACCAGCAGCAACCCGGGACAGTCAAATCAGCCCCAGCATTTT. It translates to CATSSNPGQSNQPQHF. Drawing the rest from reference TRBV15 and TRBJ1-5, the complete variable domain is DAMVIQNPRYQVTQFGKPVTLSCSQTLNHNVMYWYQQKSSQAPKLLFHYYDKDFNNEADTPDNFQSRRPNTSFCFLDIRSPGLGDTAMYLCATSSNPGQSNQPQHFGDGTRLSIL.

Of note for this clone: Different DNA sequences within this sample yield the same CDR3. This chain connects TRBV5-6 to TRBJ2-1; 9 bases are a match to TRBD1. The V gene's germline CDR1 is SGHDT and CDR2 YYEEEE. The CDR3 totals 15 residues. V dropped 4 bases and J dropped 2; count of bases not matched to a gene: 4. Here the CDR3 reads CASSLGDRAYNEQFF. CDR3 DNA sequence: TGTGCCAGCAGCCTAGGGGACAGGGCCTACAATGAGCAGTTCTTC. Together with reference TRBV5-6 and TRBJ2-1, the CDR3 gives the full variable domain: DAGVTQSPTHLIKTRGQQVTLRCSPKSGHDTVSWYQQALGQGPQFIFQYYEEEERQRGNFPDRFSGHQFPNYSSELNVNALLLGDSALYLCASSLGDRAYNEQFFGPGTRLTVL.

The chain combines TRBV10-3 with TRBJ2-7, with D uncertain. Germline CDR1 and CDR2: ENHRY and SYGVKD. V was trimmed by 4 bases and J by 5 bases, leaving 12 bases between them. The CDR3 runs to 13 residues. CDR3 protein: CAISGVSFNEQYF. CDR3 nucleotides: TGTGCCATCAGTGGGGTTAGTTTTAACGAGCAGTACTTC.

This chain connects TRBV6-5 to TRBJ1-2, with 7 bases lining up with TRBD1. Germline CDR1 MNHEY, CDR2 SVGAGI. The V gene end was trimmed by 1 base and the J gene end by 6 bases; junction bases not matched to a gene: 11. This CDR3 is 16 amino acids long. The CDR3 protein is CASSYWGQKASDGYTF. CDR3 in DNA: TGTGCCAGCAGTTACTGGGGACAGAAGGCCAGCGATGGCTACACCTTC.

The J gene is TRBJ1-2, the V gene TRBV21-1; the D call in the table, TRBD1, was not verified against the DNA. TRBV21-1 is classified as a pseudogene. The CDR3 totals 16 residues. CDR3: CASSKAWTGGIYGYTF. In DNA, the CDR3 is TGTGCCAGCAGCAAAGCTTGGACAGGGGGTATCTATGGCTACACCTTC.

This sequence joins TRBV19 and TRBJ2-5, with no clear D. Looked up from germline, CDR1 is LNHDA and CDR2 is SQIVND (reference sequence). The CDR3 is 12 amino acids. V shed 5 bases and J shed 4 bases, with 8 bases lying between them. CDR3 nucleotide sequence: TGTGCCAGTAGTTCCCTGGGAGAGACCCAGTACTTC. Its protein is CASSSLGETQYF.

This clone was counted a single time. The V gene is TRBV7-2, the J gene TRBJ2-3, with 7 bases lining up with TRBD1. This CDR3 comprises 14 residues. The germline V gene has CDR1 SGHTA and CDR2 FQGNSA. The trim removed 3 bases at V and 2 bases at J, leaving 2 bases unmatched. The CDR3 here is CASSLGQPTDTQYF. CDR3 bases: TGTGCCAGCAGCTTGGGACAGCCCACAGATACGCAGTATTTT.

V is TRBV5-4 and J is TRBJ1-2; D ambiguous. Germline lookup yields CDR1 SGHNT and CDR2 YYREEE (reference sequence). This CDR3 spans 16 amino acids. V was clipped by 2 bases and J by 4 bases, with 18 bases between them. The CDR3 DNA reads TGTGCCAGCAGCTTTGGCGGTTCATCCTCCCTCTATGGCTACACCTTC. Protein sequence: CASSFGGSSSLYGYTF. Supplemented by reference TRBV5-4 and TRBJ1-2, the full variable domain reads ETGVTQSPTHLIKTRGQQVTLRCSSQSGHNTVSWYQQALGQGPQFIFQYYREEENGRGNFPPRFSGLQFPNYSSELNVNALELDDSALYLCASSFGGSSSLYGYTFGSGTRLTVV.

The chain employs TRBV9 and TRBJ2-3; 8 nucleotides agree with TRBD1. V gave up 4 bases and J gave up 3 bases; unmatched junction bases: 13. The CDR3 runs to 17 residues. The V gene's germline CDR1 is SGDLS and CDR2 YYNGEE. This CDR3 is CASSFPQTGVKTDTQYF. CDR3 sequence (DNA): TGTGCCAGCAGCTTCCCCCAGACAGGGGTGAAGACAGATACGCAGTATTTT.

This chain connects TRBV27 to TRBJ2-4, with TRBD2 matching over 8 bases. This CDR3 contains 15 residues. Germline V gene data show CDR1 as MNHEY and CDR2 as SMNVEV (reference sequence). After removal of 6 bases from V and 1 base from J, the junction contained 5 bases not matched to a gene. DNA of the CDR3: TGTGCCAGCAGCCGTAGCGGGGTGGCCAAAAACATTCAGTACTTC. It translates to CASSRSGVAKNIQYF.

The genes are TRBV3-1 (or the pseudogene TRBV3-2) and TRBJ2-7; a possible D gene is TRBD2 (7 bases). V was trimmed by 0 bases and J by 2 bases, leaving 14 bases between them. The CDR3 contains 16 residues. Germline-derived CDR1 and CDR2 are LGHDT and YNNKEL (reference sequence). The CDR3 DNA is TGTGCCAGCAGCCAAGAGCTCGGGGGGCCTACCTACGAGCAGTACTTC. This gives the protein CASSQELGGPTYEQYF.

The chain couples TRBV5-1 to TRBJ1-1; no firm D call. Germline V gene data show CDR1 as SGHRS and CDR2 as YFSETQ. The V gene lost 4 bases and the J gene lost 8 bases, with 15 bases spanning the gap. The CDR3 consists of 13 residues. DNA of the CDR3: TGCGCCAGCAGCGAGAGCAGCACACCGGAAGCTTTCTTT. Protein: CASSESSTPEAFF.

The count of this clone is one. CDR3 protein: CASSLQGYEQYF. In nucleotides, the CDR3 is TGTGCCAGCAGCTTACAGGGTTACGAGCAGTACTTC. The chain couples TRBV7-9 to TRBJ2-7; perhaps TRBD1 as D (5 bases). CDR1 is SEHNR and CDR2 is FQNEAQ in the germline V gene (reference sequence). This CDR3 has 12 amino acids. Trimming cost V 2 bases and J 4 bases, with 6 bases left between them.

This chain joins TRBV7-9 and TRBJ1-5; no definite D call. Germline V CDR1 and CDR2: SEHNR, FQNEAQ (reference sequence). The length of the CDR3 is 14 residues. V was clipped by 4 bases and J by 0 bases, with 7 bases between them. As DNA, the CDR3 is TGTGCCAGCAGCTCATTCGGTAGCAATCAGCCCCAGCATTTT. Amino acids: CASSSFGSNQPQHF.

The chain is built from TRBV5-1 and TRBJ1-2; D might be TRBD1 (6 bases). V was pared by 6 bases and J by 0 bases, with 15 bases between. The length of the CDR3 is 15 residues. CDR1 SGHRS and CDR2 YFSETQ come from the germline V gene. The CDR3 reads CASTRGDITNYGYTF. CDR3 nucleotides: TGCGCCAGCACCCGAGGGGACATAACTAACTATGGCTACACCTTC.

This chain links TRBV4-2 with TRBJ2-5, with D perhaps assigned TRBD1 or TRBD2 (5 bases each). V dropped 0 bases and J dropped 14 bases, with 13 bases sitting between them. The length of the CDR3 is 12 residues. Per germline, CDR1 LGHNA and CDR2 YNFKEQ. The CDR3 DNA sequence: TGTGCCAGCAGCCAAGATGGGACCTTTCCTTACTTC. As protein: CASSQDGTFPYF.

This chain joins TRBV6-4 and TRBJ2-3, with D possibly called TRBD1 or TRBD2 (5 bases each). The germline CDR1 and CDR2 sequences are MRHNA and SNTAGT. V was cut by 2 bases and J by 0 bases, with 6 bases left in between. The CDR3 sequence is 14 residues long. The CDR3 coding sequence is TGTGCCAGCAGTGACGGGGGAAGCACAGATACGCAGTATTTT. Amino acid sequence: CASSDGGSTDTQYF.